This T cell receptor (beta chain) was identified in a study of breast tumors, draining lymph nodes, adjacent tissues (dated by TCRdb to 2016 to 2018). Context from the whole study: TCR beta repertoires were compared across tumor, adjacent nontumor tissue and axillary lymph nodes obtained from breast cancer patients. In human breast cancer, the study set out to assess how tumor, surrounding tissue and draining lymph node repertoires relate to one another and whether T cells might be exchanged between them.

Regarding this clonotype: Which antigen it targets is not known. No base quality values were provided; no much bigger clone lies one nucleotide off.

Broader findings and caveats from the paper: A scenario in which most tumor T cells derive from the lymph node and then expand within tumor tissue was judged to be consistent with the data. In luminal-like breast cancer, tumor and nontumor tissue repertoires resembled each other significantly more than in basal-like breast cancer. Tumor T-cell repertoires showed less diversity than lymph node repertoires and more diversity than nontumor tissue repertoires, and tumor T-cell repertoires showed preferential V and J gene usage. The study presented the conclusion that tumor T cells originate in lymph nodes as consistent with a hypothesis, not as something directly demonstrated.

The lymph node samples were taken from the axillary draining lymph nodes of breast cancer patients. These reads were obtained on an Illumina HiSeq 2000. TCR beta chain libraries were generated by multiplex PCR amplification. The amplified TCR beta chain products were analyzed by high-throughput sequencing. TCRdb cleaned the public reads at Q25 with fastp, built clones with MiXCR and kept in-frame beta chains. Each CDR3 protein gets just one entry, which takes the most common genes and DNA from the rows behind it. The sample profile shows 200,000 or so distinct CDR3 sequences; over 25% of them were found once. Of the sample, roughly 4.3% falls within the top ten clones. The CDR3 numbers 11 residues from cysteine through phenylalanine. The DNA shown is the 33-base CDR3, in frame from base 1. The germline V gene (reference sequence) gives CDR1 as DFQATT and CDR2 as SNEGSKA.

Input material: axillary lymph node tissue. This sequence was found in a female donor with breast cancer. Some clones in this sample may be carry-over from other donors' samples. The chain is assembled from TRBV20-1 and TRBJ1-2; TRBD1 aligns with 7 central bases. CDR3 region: CSTTGVRGYTF. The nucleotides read TGCAGCACAACAGGGGTGAGAGGCTACACCTTC.